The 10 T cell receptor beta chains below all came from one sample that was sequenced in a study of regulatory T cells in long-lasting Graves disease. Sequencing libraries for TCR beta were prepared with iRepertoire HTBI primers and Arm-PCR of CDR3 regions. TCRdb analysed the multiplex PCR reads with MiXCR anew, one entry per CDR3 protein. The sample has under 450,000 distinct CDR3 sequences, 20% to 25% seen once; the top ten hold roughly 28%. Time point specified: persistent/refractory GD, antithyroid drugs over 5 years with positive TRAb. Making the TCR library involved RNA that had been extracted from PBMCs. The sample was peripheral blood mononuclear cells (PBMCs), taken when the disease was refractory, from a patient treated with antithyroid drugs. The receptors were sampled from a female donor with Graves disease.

CDR3 in amino acids: CASSFTSPGELFF. The CDR3 DNA sequence: TGTGCCAGCAGTTTCACTAGCCCCGGGGAGCTGTTTTTT. The rearrangement joins TRBV12-3 or TRBV12-4 to TRBJ2-2; D possibly corresponds to TRBD2 (6 bases). Trimming cost V 3 bases and J 6 bases, with 8 bases left between them. The CDR3 totals 13 residues.

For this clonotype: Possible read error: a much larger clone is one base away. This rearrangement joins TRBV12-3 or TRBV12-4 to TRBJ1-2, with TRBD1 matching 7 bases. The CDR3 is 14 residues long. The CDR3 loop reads CASSLGQGPYGCTF. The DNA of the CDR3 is TGTGCCAGCAGTTTAGGACAGGGACCTTATGGCTGCACCTTC.

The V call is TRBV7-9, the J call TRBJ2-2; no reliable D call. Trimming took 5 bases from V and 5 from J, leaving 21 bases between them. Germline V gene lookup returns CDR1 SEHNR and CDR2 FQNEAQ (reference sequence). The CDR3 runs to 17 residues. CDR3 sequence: CASSLGSIVENTGELFF. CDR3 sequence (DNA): TGTGCCAGCAGCCTCGGTTCGATCGTAGAAAATACCGGGGAGCTGTTTTTT.

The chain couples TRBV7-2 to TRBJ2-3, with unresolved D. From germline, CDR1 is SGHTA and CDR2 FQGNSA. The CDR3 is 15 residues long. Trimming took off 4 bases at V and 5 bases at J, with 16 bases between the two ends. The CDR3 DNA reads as TGTGCCAGCAGCTCCACCCCCGGGTTTGGAGATACGCAGTATTTT. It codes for CASSSTPGFGDTQYF.

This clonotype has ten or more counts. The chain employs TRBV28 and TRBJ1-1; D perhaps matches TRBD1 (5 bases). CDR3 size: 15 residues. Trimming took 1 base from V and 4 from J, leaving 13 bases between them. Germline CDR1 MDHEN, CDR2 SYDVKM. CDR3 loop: CASSLSWGGVTEAFF. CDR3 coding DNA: TGTGCCAGCAGTTTATCGTGGGGAGGGGTCACTGAAGCTTTCTTT.

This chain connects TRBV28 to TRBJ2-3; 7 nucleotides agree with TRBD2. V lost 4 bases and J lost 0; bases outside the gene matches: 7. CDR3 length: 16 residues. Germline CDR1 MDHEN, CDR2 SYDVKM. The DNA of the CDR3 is TGTGCCAGCAGTTCCCCTGGCGGGAGTAGCACAGATACGCAGTATTTT. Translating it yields CASSSPGGSSTDTQYF. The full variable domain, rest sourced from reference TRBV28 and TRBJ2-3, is DVKVTQSSRYLVKRTGEKVFLECVQDMDHENMFWYRQDPGLGLRLIYFSYDVKMKEKGDIPEGYSVSREKKERFSLILESASTNQTSMYLCASSSPGGSSTDTQYFGPGTRLTVL.

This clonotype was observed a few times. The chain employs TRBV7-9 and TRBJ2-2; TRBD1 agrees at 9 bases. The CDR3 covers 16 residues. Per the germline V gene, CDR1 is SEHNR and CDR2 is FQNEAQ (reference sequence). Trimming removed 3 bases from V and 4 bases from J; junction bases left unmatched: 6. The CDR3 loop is CASSFHPTGGTGELFF. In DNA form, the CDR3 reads TGTGCCAGCAGCTTTCATCCGACAGGGGGCACCGGGGAGCTGTTTTTT.

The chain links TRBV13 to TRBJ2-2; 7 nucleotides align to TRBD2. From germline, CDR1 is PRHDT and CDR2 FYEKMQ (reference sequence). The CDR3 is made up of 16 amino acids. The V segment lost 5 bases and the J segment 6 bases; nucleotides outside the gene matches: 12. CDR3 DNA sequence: TGTGCCAGCAGCCCAATCCCGGGAGGTTTAGCCGGGGAGCTGTTTTTT. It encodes CASSPIPGGLAGELFF.

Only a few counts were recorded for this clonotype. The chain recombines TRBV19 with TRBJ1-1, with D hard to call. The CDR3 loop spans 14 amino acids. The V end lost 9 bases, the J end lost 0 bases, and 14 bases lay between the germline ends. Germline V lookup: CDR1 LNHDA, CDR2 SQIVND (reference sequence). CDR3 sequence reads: CASKELMVNTEAFF. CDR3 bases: TGTGCCAGCAAGGAGTTAATGGTGAACACTGAAGCTTTCTTT.

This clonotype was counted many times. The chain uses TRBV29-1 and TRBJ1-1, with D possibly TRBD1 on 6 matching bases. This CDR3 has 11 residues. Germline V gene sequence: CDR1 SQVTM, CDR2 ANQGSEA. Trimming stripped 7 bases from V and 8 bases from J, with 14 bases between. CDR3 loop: CSGWGQPEAFF. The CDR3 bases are TGCAGCGGATGGGGGCAGCCCGAAGCTTTCTTT.